What follows are 30 T cell receptor beta chains derived from one specimen sequenced in a study of shared clonotypes between healthy human individuals. The naive CD8 population came from CD45RO-negative cells selected for CCR7, without terminally differentiated effector memory CD45RA+ cells. The data were produced by immunoSEQ multiplex PCR, yet TCRdb's version contains in-frame clones alone and is incomplete. The table has about 820,000 clones, approximately 92% seen once. The sample was naive CD8+ T cells sorted from blood. These receptors were taken from a young man in good health.

The chain has TRBV5-1 and TRBJ2-7; D might be TRBD2 (6 bases). The ends were cut back, 4 bases at V and 4 bases at J, with 21 bases in the middle. The CDR3 contains 16 residues. From germline, CDR1 is SGHRS and CDR2 YFSETQ. The DNA for the CDR3 is TGCGCCAGCAGCCACGACGGGACTCTGAACGCATACGAGCAGTACTTC. Its protein is CASSHDGTLNAYEQYF. The variable domain in full, with the rest retrieved from reference TRBV5-1 and TRBJ2-7, is KAGVTQTPRYLIKTRGQQVTLSCSPISGHRSVSWYQQTPGQGLQFLFEYFSETQRNKGNFPGRFSGRQFSNSRSEMNVSTLELGDSALYLCASSHDGTLNAYEQYFGPGTRLTVT.

J is TRBJ2-2 and V is TRBV25-1; TRBD2 aligns across 7 bases. With 3 bases clipped from V and 5 bases from J, the junction kept 9 bases outside the gene matches. Germline assignment: CDR1 MGHDK and CDR2 SYGVNS. The CDR3 covers 16 residues. CDR3 sequence: CASSDRSGRRTGELFF. In DNA, the CDR3 is TGTGCCAGCAGTGACCGTAGCGGGCGGCGAACCGGGGAGCTGTTTTTT.

Of note for this clone: This sample includes further DNA sequences coding for the same CDR3. This chain connects TRBV27 to TRBJ2-3, with D maybe TRBD2 (6 bases). The germline gives CDR1 MNHEY, CDR2 SMNVEV (reference sequence). The CDR3 extends over 15 amino acids. V dropped 5 bases and J dropped 4 bases, with 16 bases sitting between them. CDR3 loop: CASSLLAGGADTQYF. For the CDR3, the DNA is TGTGCCAGCAGTCTCCTGGCGGGCGGGGCAGATACGCAGTATTTT.

The rearrangement links TRBV28 to TRBJ2-7; D is ambiguous. Germline lookup yields CDR1 MDHEN and CDR2 SYDVKM. The length of the CDR3 is 16 residues. With 7 bases removed from V and 0 bases from J, the gap between germline ends came to 19 bases. The CDR3 loop is CASTPSQVYRSYEQYF. The CDR3 DNA is TGTGCCAGCACCCCGTCTCAGGTCTACCGCTCCTACGAGCAGTACTTC.

The chain combines TRBV7-8 with TRBJ2-1; the match to TRBD2 covers 8 bases. After removal of 5 bases from V and 3 bases from J, the junction contained 6 bases not matched to a gene. Germline CDR1 and CDR2: SGHVS and FQNEAQ. CDR3 length equals 15 residues. CDR3 nucleotides: TGTGCCAGCAGCCTGCGGGAGGTGCTCTACAATGAGCAGTTCTTC. This sequence encodes CASSLREVLYNEQFF.

The chain couples TRBV6-1 to TRBJ2-7; a possible D gene is TRBD1 (6 bases). V was cut by 7 bases and J by 2 bases, with 12 bases left in between. This CDR3 contains 13 residues. Germline CDR1 and CDR2: MNHNS and SASEGT. The CDR3 region has the DNA TGTGCCAGCACTAAGGACAGAGCCTACGAGCAGTACTTC. Its protein product is CASTKDRAYEQYF.

This CDR3 reads CASSQEEASSGELFF. In DNA form, the CDR3 reads TGTGCCAGCAGCCAAGAAGAGGCTAGTTCCGGGGAGCTGTTTTTT. The chain couples TRBV4-2 to TRBJ2-2; D is uncertain. The V and J ends lost 0 bases and 6 bases respectively, with 11 bases between them. CDR1 and CDR2 (germline): LGHNA, YNFKEQ. The CDR3 has 15 residues.

V usage is TRBV27 and J usage is TRBJ2-1; D call uncertain. Trimming pared 7 bases from V and 8 bases from J, leaving 30 bases between. Germline V gene sequence: CDR1 MNHEY, CDR2 SMNVEV (reference sequence). The CDR3 spans 18 residues. The CDR3 protein is CASKLAQIALSGLDEQFF. The CDR3 DNA follows: TGTGCCAGCAAGTTAGCACAGATCGCTCTATCGGGCTTGGATGAGCAGTTCTTC.

This chain connects TRBV2 to TRBJ2-7; D remains unclear. The CDR3 contains 16 residues. V lost 5 bases and J 1 base, leaving 18 bases between the germline ends. The germline V gene encodes CDR1 SNHLY and CDR2 FYNNEI. In nucleotides, the CDR3 is TGTGCCAGCAGTTCTGTTTATAGGACCGCGTCCTACGAGCAGTACTTC. Its translation is CASSSVYRTASYEQYF.

The chain combines TRBV7-8 with TRBJ2-1; 7 bases are shared with TRBD2. Germline CDR1 SGHVS, CDR2 FQNEAQ. This CDR3 has 17 amino acids. The V and J ends lost 4 bases and 5 bases, in that order; junction bases with no gene match: 14. CDR3 nucleotide sequence: TGTGCCAGCAGCTCTCATCCTGAGGGAGGGCCCGACAATGAGCAGTTCTTC. Its protein product is CASSSHPEGGPDNEQFF.

The V call is TRBV30, the J call TRBJ2-1, with D possibly matching TRBD2 (6 bases). There are 13 residues in the CDR3. Trimming removed 0 bases from V and 9 bases from J, with 12 bases in between. The germline CDR1 and CDR2 sequences are GTSNPN and SVGIG (reference sequence). This CDR3 is CAWSVSSDGEQFF. The CDR3 nucleotides read TGTGCCTGGAGTGTGTCTAGCGATGGTGAGCAGTTCTTC.

This clone was seen just once. The V and J genes are TRBV28 and TRBJ1-1; D might be TRBD1 (5 bases). Germline-derived CDR1 and CDR2 are MDHEN and SYDVKM. The CDR3 extends over 12 amino acids. The germline V and J ends were trimmed by 7 bases and 4 bases, with 10 bases remaining between them. This chain's CDR3 is CASNRRVTEAFF. CDR3 nucleotide sequence: TGTGCCAGCAACAGGAGAGTCACTGAAGCTTTCTTT.

The chain joins TRBV4-1 to TRBJ1-2, with a weak D call TRBD1 (6 bases). Trimming took 3 bases from V and 2 from J, leaving 10 bases between them. Germline V gives CDR1 MGHRA, CDR2 YSYEKL. The CDR3 is 14 residues long. The CDR3 DNA reads as TGCGCCAGCAGCCATATAACAGGGAACTATGGCTACACCTTC. Protein: CASSHITGNYGYTF.

The chain joins TRBV7-6 to TRBJ2-1; no firm D call. Trimming pared 5 bases from V and 8 bases from J, leaving 13 bases between. The CDR3 is 13 amino acids. In germline, CDR1 is SGHVS, CDR2 FNYEAQ. The CDR3 sequence is CASSPGPTDEQFF. The CDR3 bases are TGTGCCAGCAGCCCAGGACCTACCGATGAGCAGTTCTTC.

The rearrangement uses TRBV27 and TRBJ1-4; a possible D gene is TRBD1 (5 bases). Trimming left V 5 bases short and J 8 bases short, with 18 bases between. The CDR3 spans 15 residues. CDR1 MNHEY and CDR2 SMNVEV come from the germline V gene (reference sequence). CDR3: CASSPTGPRREKLFF. CDR3 sequence (DNA): TGTGCCAGCAGTCCTACGGGACCGAGGAGGGAAAAACTGTTTTTT.

The chain couples TRBV7-9 to TRBJ1-1, with unresolved D. This CDR3 has 12 residues. Trimming shortened V by 8 bases and J by 3 bases, and 10 bases separated the two germline ends. Germline V CDR1 and CDR2: SEHNR, FQNEAQ (reference sequence). In DNA, the CDR3 is TGTGCCAGCCGACCCTCTCACACTGAAGCTTTCTTT. It is translated as CASRPSHTEAFF.

The chain is built from TRBV29-1 and TRBJ2-2, with 11 nucleotides matching TRBD2. The trim removed 6 bases at V and 0 bases at J, leaving 9 bases unmatched. The CDR3 is made up of 17 amino acids. CDR1 is SQVTM and CDR2 is ANQGSEA in the germline V gene. The CDR3 here is CSVALAGEVPNTGELFF. The CDR3 DNA reads TGCAGCGTAGCACTAGCGGGAGAAGTTCCGAACACCGGGGAGCTGTTTTTT.

The genes are TRBV7-9 and TRBJ2-7, with D maybe TRBD2 (6 bases). Germline loops: CDR1 SEHNR, CDR2 FQNEAQ (reference sequence). Trimming took off 2 bases at V and 3 bases at J, with 11 bases between the two ends. CDR3 size: 14 residues. The CDR3 DNA reads TGTGCCAGCAGCTTACAAGGACTAAACTACGAGCAGTACTTC. It codes for CASSLQGLNYEQYF.

This clone was detected only a few times. The chain couples TRBV27 to TRBJ1-2, with D tentatively TRBD1 (5 bases). The germline gives CDR1 MNHEY, CDR2 SMNVEV (reference sequence). The V gene lost 4 bases and the J gene lost 4 bases, with 19 bases spanning the gap. The CDR3 runs to 16 residues. Written as DNA, the CDR3 is TGTGCCAGCAGTTCGGGGGATAAATCCCCCACCTATGGCTACACCTTC. It translates to CASSSGDKSPTYGYTF.

The chain employs TRBV7-8 and TRBJ2-2; TRBD2 matches 7 bases. The V and J ends lost 5 bases and 9 bases, in that order; junction bases with no gene match: 6. This CDR3 has 13 amino acids. Germline V gives CDR1 SGHVS, CDR2 FQNEAQ. In DNA form, the CDR3 reads TGTGCCAGCAGCCCAACTAGCGCAAGGGAGCTGTTTTTT. The encoded protein is CASSPTSARELFF.

The chain links TRBV27 to TRBJ2-1, with D unclear. This CDR3 region has 15 residues. CDR1 MNHEY and CDR2 SMNVEV come from the germline V gene (reference sequence). V shed 5 bases and J shed 0 bases, with 11 bases lying between them. DNA of the CDR3: TGTGCCAGCAGTCAAAAAGCGAACTCCTACAATGAGCAGTTCTTC. Its translation: CASSQKANSYNEQFF.

The V gene is TRBV25-1, the J gene TRBJ2-7; maybe TRBD1 (5 bases). The germline V gene has CDR1 MGHDK and CDR2 SYGVNS. CDR3 length equals 11 residues. Trimming stripped 10 bases from V and 7 bases from J, with 14 bases between. This CDR3 reads CATRRGEEQYF. The CDR3 nucleotides read TGTGCCACAAGAAGGGGTGAAGAGCAGTACTTC.

This clone was observed at least ten times. The sample contains more than one DNA sequence encoding this CDR3. V gene TRBV9 combines with J gene TRBJ1-3; no definite D call. Trimming took off 3 bases at V and 5 bases at J, with 0 bases between the two ends. The CDR3 spans 10 residues. Germline V gives CDR1 SGDLS, CDR2 YYNGEE. The CDR3 DNA is TGTGCCAGCAGCGGAAACACCATATATTTT. As protein: CASSGNTIYF.

This clone was detected a few times. CDR3 sequence: CASSITPPGELFF. The CDR3 nucleotides read TGTGCCAGTAGTATAACCCCCCCCGGGGAGCTGTTTTTT. J is TRBJ2-2 and V is TRBV19; no reliable D call. This CDR3 is 13 amino acids long. Germline CDR1 is LNHDA and CDR2 is SQIVND (reference sequence). Trimming shortened V by 2 bases and J by 6 bases, and 7 bases separated the two germline ends.

The J gene is TRBJ2-3, the V gene TRBV27; 7 nucleotides agree with TRBD2. After removal of 6 bases from V and 4 bases from J, the junction contained 1 base not matched to a gene. Germline V gene sequence: CDR1 MNHEY, CDR2 SMNVEV (reference sequence). This CDR3 comprises 12 residues. The CDR3 DNA reads TGTGCCAGCAGGGGACTATCAGATACGCAGTATTTT. This translates into CASRGLSDTQYF.

This chain joins TRBV7-9 and TRBJ2-6, with D perhaps given as TRBD1 or TRBD2 (5 bases each). V shed 5 bases and J shed 4 bases, with 15 bases lying between them. CDR1 and CDR2 from the germline V gene are SEHNR and FQNEAQ (reference sequence). The length of the CDR3 is 16 residues. CDR3 protein: CASSPPAGTGANVLTF. CDR3 DNA: TGTGCCAGCAGCCCCCCTGCAGGGACCGGGGCCAACGTCCTGACTTTC. Full variable domain (remainder filled in from reference TRBV7-9 and TRBJ2-6): DTGVSQNPRHKITKRGQNVTFRCDPISEHNRLYWYRQTLGQGPEFLTYFQNEAQLEKSRLLSDRFSAERPKGSFSTLEIQRTEQGDSAMYLCASSPPAGTGANVLTFGAGSRLTVL.

The chain carries TRBV27 and TRBJ2-7, with D perhaps TRBD2 (5 bases). In germline, CDR1 is MNHEY, CDR2 SMNVEV (reference sequence). The CDR3 contains 14 residues. V was clipped by 3 bases and J by 0 bases, with 9 bases between them. In DNA form, the CDR3 reads TGTGCCAGCAGTTTGGGCGGGCCCTCCTACGAGCAGTACTTC. Translating it yields CASSLGGPSYEQYF.

The chain recombines TRBV28 with TRBJ2-7, with TRBD1 matching 10 bases. The CDR3 length is 17 residues. V was clipped by 6 bases and J by 2 bases; unmatched bases: 13. Germline lookup yields CDR1 MDHEN and CDR2 SYDVKM. The CDR3 protein is CASRTPKTGGAAYEQYF. The CDR3 DNA follows: TGTGCCAGCAGGACCCCGAAGACAGGGGGCGCAGCCTACGAGCAGTACTTC.

Only one count was recorded for this clone. Other DNA sequences in the same sample also yield this CDR3. V is TRBV27 and J is TRBJ2-7, with D uncertain. Germline V lookup: CDR1 MNHEY, CDR2 SMNVEV (reference sequence). V gave up 3 bases and J gave up 0 bases, with 9 bases separating them. CDR3 length equals 14 residues. The CDR3 here is CASSFSGSSYEQYF. DNA of the CDR3: TGTGCCAGCAGTTTCTCTGGCAGCTCCTACGAGCAGTACTTC.

In DNA form, the CDR3 reads TGTGCCAGCAGCTCCACTAGCGGAGAAGCCTACAATGAGCAGTTCTTC. This sequence encodes CASSSTSGEAYNEQFF. The chain carries TRBV28 and TRBJ2-1, with 8 bases aligning to TRBD2. Germline trimming cut 6 bases from V and 2 bases from J; bases unmatched to any gene: 9. The V gene's germline CDR1 is MDHEN and CDR2 SYDVKM. The CDR3 runs 16 residues.